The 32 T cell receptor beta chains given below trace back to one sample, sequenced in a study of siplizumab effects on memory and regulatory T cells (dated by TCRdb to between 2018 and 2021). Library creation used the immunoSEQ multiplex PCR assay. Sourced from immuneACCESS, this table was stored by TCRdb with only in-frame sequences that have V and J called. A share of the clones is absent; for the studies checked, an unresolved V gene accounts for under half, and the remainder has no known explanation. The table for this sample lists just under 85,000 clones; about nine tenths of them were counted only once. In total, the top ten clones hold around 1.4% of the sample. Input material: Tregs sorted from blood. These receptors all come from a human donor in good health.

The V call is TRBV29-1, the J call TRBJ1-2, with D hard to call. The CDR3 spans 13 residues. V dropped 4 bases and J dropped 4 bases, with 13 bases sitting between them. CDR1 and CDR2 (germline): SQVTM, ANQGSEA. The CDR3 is CSVAGGEVYGYTF. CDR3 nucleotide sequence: TGCAGCGTTGCGGGTGGGGAGGTCTATGGCTACACCTTC.

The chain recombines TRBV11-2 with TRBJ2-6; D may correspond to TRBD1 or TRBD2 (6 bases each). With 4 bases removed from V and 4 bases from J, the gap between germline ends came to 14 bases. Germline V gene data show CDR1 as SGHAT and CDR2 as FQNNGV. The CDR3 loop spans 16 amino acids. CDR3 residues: CASSSGGLPGANVLTF. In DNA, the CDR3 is TGTGCCAGCAGCTCCGGGGGCTTACCGGGGGCCAACGTCCTGACTTTC.

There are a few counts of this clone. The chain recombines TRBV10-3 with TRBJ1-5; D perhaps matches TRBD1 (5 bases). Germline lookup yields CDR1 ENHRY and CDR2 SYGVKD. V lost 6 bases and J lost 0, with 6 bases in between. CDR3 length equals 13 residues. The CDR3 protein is CAIRDNSNQPQHF. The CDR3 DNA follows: TGTGCCATCAGGGACAATAGCAATCAGCCCCAGCATTTT.

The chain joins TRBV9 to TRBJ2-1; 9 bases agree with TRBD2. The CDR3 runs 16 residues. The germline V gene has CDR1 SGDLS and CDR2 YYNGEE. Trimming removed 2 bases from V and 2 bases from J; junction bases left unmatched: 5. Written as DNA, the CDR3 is TGTGCCAGCAGCGTTAGCGGGGGATTGCCCTACAATGAGCAGTTCTTC. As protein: CASSVSGGLPYNEQFF.

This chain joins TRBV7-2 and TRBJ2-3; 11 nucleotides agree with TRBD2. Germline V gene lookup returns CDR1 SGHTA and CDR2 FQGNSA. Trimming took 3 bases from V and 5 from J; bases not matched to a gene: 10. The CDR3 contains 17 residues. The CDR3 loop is CASSLDHSGGALDTQYF. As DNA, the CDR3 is TGTGCCAGCAGCTTGGACCATAGCGGGGGGGCCCTAGATACGCAGTATTTT.

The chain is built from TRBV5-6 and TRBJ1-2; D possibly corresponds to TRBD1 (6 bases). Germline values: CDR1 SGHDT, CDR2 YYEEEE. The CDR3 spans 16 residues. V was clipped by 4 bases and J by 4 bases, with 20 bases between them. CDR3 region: CASSHTGSPPLYGYTF. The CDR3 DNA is TGTGCCAGCAGCCACACAGGGAGCCCCCCCCTCTATGGCTACACCTTC.

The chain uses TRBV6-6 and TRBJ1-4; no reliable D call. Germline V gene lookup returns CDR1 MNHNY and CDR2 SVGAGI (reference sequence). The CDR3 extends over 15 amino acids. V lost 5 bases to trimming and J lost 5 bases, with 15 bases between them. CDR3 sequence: CASSTRAPPNEKLFF. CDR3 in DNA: TGTGCCAGCAGTACACGGGCCCCTCCGAATGAAAAACTGTTTTTT.

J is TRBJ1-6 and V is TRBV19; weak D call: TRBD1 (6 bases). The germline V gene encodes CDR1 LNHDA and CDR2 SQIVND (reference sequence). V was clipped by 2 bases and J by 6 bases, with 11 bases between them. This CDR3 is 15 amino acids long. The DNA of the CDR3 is TGTGCCAGTAGTATAACAGGGATACGTAATTCACCCCTCCACTTT. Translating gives CASSITGIRNSPLHF.

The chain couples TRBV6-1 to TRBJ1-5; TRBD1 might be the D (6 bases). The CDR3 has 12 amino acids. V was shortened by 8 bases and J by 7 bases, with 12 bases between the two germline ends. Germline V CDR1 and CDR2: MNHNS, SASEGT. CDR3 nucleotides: TGTGCCAGCCGATACAGGGACCAGCCCCAGCATTTT. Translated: CASRYRDQPQHF.

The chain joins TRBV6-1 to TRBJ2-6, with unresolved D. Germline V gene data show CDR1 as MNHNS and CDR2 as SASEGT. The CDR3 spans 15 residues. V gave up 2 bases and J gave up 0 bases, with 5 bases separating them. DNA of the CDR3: TGTGCCAGCAGTGAAATGTACTCTGGGGCCAACGTCCTGACTTTC. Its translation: CASSEMYSGANVLTF.

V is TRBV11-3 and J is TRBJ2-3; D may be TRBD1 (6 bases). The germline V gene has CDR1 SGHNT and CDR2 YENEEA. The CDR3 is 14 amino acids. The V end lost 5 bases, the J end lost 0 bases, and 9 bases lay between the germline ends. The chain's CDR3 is CASSNTGSTDTQYF. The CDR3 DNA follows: TGTGCCAGCAGCAATACAGGGAGCACAGATACGCAGTATTTT.

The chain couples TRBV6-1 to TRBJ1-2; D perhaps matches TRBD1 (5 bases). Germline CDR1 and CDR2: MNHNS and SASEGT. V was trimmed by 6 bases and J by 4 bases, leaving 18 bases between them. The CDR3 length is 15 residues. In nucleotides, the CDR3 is TGTGCCAGCAGGAATATGTGGGGCCCCTCCTATGGCTACACCTTC. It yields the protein CASRNMWGPSYGYTF.

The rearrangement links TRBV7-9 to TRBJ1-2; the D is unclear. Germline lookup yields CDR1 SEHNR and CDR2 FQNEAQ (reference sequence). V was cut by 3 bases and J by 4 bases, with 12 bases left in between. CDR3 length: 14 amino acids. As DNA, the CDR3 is TGTGCCAGCAGCTTCTTGGCGGGAGCCTATGGCTACACCTTC. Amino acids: CASSFLAGAYGYTF.

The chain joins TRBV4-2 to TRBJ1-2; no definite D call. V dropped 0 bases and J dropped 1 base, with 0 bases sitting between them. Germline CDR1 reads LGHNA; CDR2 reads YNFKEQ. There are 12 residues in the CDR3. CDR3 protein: CASSQDNYGYTF. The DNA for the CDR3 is TGTGCCAGCAGCCAAGATAACTATGGCTACACCTTC.

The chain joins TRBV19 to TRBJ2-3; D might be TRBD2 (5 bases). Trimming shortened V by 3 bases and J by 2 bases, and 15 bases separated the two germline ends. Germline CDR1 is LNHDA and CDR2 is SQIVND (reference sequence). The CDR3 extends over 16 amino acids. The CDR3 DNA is TGTGCCAGTAGTATGGGATATTACGGGAACACAGATACGCAGTATTTT. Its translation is CASSMGYYGNTDTQYF.

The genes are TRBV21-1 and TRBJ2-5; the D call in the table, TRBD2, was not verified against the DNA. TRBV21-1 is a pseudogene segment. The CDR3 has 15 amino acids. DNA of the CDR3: TGTGCCAGCCACTCCGCCGGGAAGTGTCCAAAGACCCAGTACTTC. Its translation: CASHSAGKCPKTQYF.

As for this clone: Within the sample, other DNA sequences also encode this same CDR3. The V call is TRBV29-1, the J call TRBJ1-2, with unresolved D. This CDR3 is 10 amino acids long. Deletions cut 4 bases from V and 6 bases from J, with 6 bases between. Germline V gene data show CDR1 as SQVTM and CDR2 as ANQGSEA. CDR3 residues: CSVGRDGYTF. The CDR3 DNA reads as TGCAGCGTTGGCCGCGATGGCTACACCTTC.

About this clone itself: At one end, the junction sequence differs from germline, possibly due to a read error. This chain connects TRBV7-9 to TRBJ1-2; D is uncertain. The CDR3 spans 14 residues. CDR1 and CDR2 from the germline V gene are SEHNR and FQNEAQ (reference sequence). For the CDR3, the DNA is TGTGCCAGCTGCTTGGATGGGGCTAACTATGGCTACACCTTC. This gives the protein CASCLDGANYGYTF.

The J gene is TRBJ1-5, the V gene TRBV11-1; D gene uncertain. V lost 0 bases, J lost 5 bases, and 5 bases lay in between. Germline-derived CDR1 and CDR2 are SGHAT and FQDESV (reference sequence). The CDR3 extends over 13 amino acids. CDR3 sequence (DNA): TGTGCCAGCAGCTTAGCCCTGGATCAGCCCCAGCATTTT. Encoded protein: CASSLALDQPQHF.

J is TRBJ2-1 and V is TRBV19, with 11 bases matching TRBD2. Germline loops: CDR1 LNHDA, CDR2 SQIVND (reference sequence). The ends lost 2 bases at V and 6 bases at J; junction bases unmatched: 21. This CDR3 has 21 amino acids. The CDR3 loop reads CASSIRIGASGGPRLFNEQFF. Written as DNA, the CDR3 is TGTGCCAGTAGTATAAGGATCGGGGCTAGCGGGGGGCCCCGGTTGTTCAATGAGCAGTTCTTC.

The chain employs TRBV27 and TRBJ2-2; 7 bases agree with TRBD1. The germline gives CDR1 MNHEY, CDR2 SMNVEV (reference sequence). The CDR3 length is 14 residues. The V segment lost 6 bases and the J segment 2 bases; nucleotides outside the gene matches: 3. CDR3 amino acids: CASSDRANTGELFF. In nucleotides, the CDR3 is TGTGCCAGCAGCGACAGGGCTAACACCGGGGAGCTGTTTTTT.

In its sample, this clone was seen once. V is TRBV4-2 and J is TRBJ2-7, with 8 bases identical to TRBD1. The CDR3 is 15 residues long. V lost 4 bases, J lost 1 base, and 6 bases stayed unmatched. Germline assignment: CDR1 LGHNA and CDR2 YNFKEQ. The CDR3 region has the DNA TGTGCCAGCAGCCTATGGGACAGGTCATCCTACGAGCAGTACTTC. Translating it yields CASSLWDRSSYEQYF.

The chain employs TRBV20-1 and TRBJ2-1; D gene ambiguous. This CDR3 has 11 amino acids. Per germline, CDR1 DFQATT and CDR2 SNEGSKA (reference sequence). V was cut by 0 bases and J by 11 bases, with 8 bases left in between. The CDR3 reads CSAREVPKQFF. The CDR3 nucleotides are TGCAGTGCTAGAGAGGTCCCGAAGCAGTTCTTC.

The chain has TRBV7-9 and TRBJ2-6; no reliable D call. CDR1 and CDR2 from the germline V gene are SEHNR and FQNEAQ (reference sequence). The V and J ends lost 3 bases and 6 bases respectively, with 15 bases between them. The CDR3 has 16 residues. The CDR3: CASSFETELEANVLTF. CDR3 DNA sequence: TGTGCCAGCAGCTTTGAGACTGAGCTGGAGGCCAACGTCCTGACTTTC.

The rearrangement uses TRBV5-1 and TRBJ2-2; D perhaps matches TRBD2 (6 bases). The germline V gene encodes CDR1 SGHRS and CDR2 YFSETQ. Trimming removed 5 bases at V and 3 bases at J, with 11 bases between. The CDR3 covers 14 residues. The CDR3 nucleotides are TGCGCCAGCAGACTAGCATCCGACACCGGGGAGCTGTTTTTT. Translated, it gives CASRLASDTGELFF.

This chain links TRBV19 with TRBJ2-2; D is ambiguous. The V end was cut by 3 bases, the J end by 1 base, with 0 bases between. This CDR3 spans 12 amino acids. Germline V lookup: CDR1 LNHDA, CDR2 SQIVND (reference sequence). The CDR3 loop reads CASSMNTGELFF. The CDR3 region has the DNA TGTGCCAGTAGTATGAACACCGGGGAGCTGTTTTTT. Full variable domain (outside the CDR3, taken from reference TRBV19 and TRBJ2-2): DGGITQSPKYLFRKEGQNVTLSCEQNLNHDAMYWYRQDPGQGLRLIYYSQIVNDFQKGDIAEGYSVSREKKESFPLTVTSAQKNPTAFYLCASSMNTGELFFGEGSRLTVL.

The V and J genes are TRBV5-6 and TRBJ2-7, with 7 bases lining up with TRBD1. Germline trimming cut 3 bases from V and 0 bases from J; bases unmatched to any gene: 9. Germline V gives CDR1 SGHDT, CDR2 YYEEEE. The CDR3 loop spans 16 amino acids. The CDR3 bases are TGTGCCAGCAGCTCCCGGGACAGCCGGTACTCCTACGAGCAGTACTTC. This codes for CASSSRDSRYSYEQYF.

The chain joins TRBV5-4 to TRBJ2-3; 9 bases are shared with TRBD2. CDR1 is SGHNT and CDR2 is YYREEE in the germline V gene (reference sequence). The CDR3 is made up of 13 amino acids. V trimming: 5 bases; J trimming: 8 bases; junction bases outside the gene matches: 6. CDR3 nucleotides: TGTGCCAGCAGGACTAGCGGCGGAACTACGCAGTATTTT. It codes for CASRTSGGTTQYF.

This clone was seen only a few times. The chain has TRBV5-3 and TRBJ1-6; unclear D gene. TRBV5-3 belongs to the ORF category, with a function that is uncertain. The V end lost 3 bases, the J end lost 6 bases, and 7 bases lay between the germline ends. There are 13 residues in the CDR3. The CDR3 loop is CARSSCFNSPLHF. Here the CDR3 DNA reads TGTGCCAGAAGCTCCTGTTTTAATTCACCCCTCCACTTT.

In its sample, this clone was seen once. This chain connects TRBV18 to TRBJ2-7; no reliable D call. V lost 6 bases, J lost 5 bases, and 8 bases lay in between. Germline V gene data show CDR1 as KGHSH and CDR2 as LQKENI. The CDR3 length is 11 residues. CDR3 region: CASSWGDEQYF. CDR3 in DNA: TGTGCCAGCTCTTGGGGTGACGAGCAGTACTTC.

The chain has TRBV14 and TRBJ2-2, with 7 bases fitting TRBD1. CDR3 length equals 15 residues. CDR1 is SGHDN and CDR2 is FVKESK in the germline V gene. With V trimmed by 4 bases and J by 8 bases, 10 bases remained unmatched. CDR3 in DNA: TGTGCCAGCAGCCCGGTACAGGGGTTGGAAGGGGAGCTGTTTTTT. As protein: CASSPVQGLEGELFF.

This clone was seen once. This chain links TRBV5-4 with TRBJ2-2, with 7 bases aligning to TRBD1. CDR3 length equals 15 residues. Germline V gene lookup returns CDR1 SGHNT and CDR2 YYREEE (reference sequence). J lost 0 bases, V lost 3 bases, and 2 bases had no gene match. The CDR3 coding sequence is TGTGCCAGCAGCTGGGGACAGTCGAACACCGGGGAGCTGTTTTTT. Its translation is CASSWGQSNTGELFF.